This T cell receptor (beta chain) stems from a study of siplizumab effects on memory and regulatory T cells. The table came from immunoSEQ multiplex PCR; TCRdb's copy has only in-frame clones and leaves some out. This table holds around 87,000 clones, 85% to 90% found once. The CDR3 loop spans 18 amino acids. V shed 5 bases and J 5 bases; nucleotides not matched to a gene: 14. Germline CDR1 is SGHTA and CDR2 is FQGTGA. The V and J genes are TRBV7-3 and TRBJ2-2, with TRBD2 identical over 10 bases. This sequence originates from a human donor in good health. The specimen was CD4+ T cells sorted from blood. The CDR3 here is CASSQTGTSVRRTGELFF. The CDR3 nucleotides read TGTGCCAGCAGCCAAACCGGGACTAGCGTTAGGAGGACCGGGGAGCTGTTTTTT.